This paragraph covers one T cell receptor (beta chain) sequence. The sample comes from a study of CD8 T cells in Susac syndrome. Random-hexamer reverse transcription was applied to roughly 0.5 to 1 ug RNA. TCRdb re-analysed the immunoSEQ multiplex PCR reads in MiXCR, keeping a single row per CDR3 protein. The sample gives about 180,000 distinct CDR3 sequences, approximately 95% of which show up once; about 0.15% is in the top ten. Sequenced: CD8+ T cells from PBMCs. The TCR was taken from a human donor with multiple sclerosis.

The CDR3 DNA reads TGTGCCAGCAGCGCTAGCGGGAGAAACACCGGGGAGCTGTTTTTT. It yields the protein CASSASGRNTGELFF. V usage is TRBV2 and J usage is TRBJ2-2; 10 positions match TRBD2. The CDR3 extends over 15 amino acids. Germline CDR1 SNHLY, CDR2 FYNNEI. Germline trimming cut 6 bases from V and 2 bases from J; bases unmatched to any gene: 3.